Given below is one T cell receptor (beta chain) in context. Its cognate antigen is unknown. These data come from a study of PD-1 blockade in mismatch repair-deficient tumors. Study-wide findings and caveats: After pembrolizumab, tumor-resident clones rose rapidly, then generally contracted before radiologic responses.

Libraries were prepared by immunoSEQ multiplex PCR; TCRdb keeps only in-frame clonotypes and omits some of them. The sample gives about 110,000 clones, about 80% of which show up once; 4% to 6% is in the top ten. The CDR3 has 12 residues. The germline V and J ends were trimmed by 4 bases and 6 bases, with 10 bases remaining between them. In germline, CDR1 is GTSNPN, CDR2 SVGIG (reference sequence). The sample consisted of peripheral blood, taken approximately 64 weeks after starting pembrolizumab. The chain uses TRBV30 and TRBJ2-1; perhaps TRBD2 as D (6 bases). The receptor was derived from an adult with mismatch repair-deficient cancer. CDR3 in amino acids: CAWTGGRNEQFF. The DNA of the CDR3 is TGTGCCTGGACCGGGGGACGCAATGAGCAGTTCTTC.